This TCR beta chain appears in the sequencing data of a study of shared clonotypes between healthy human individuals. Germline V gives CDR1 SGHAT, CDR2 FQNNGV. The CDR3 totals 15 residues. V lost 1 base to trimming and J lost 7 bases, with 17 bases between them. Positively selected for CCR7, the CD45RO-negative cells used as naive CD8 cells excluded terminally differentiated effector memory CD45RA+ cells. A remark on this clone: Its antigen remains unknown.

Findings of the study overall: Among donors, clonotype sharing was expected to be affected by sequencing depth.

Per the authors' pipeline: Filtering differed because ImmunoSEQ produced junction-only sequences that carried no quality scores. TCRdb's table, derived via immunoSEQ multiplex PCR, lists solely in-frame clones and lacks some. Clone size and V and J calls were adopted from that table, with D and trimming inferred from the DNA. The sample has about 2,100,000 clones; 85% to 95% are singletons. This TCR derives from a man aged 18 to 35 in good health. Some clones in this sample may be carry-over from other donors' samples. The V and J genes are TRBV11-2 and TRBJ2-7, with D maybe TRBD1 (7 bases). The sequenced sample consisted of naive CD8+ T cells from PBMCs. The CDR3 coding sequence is TGTGCCAGCAGCTTAGGTGGCAGGGGGGACGGGGAGCAGTACTTC. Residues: CASSLGGRGDGEQYF.